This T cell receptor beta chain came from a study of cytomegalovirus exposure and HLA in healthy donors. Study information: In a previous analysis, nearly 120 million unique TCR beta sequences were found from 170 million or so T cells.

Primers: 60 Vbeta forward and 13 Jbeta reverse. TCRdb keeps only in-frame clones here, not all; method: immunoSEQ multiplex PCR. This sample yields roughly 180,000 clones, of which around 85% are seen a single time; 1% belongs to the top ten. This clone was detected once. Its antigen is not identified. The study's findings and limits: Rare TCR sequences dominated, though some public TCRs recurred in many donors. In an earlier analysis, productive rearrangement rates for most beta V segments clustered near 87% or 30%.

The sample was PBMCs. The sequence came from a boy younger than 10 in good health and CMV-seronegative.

The CDR3 DNA sequence: TGTGCCAGCAGTGAGCCAGCGGGGGTAGCCGGGGAGCTGTTTTTT. Translating gives CASSEPAGVAGELFF. The chain is built from TRBV6-1 and TRBJ2-2, with 8 bases lining up with TRBD2. Trimming cost V 3 bases and J 6 bases; bases outside gene matches: 6. The germline CDR1 and CDR2 sequences are MNHNS and SASEGT. The CDR3 covers 15 residues.